The 17 T cell receptor beta chains listed next were all sequenced from one sample in a study of T cells in Graves' hyperthyroidism and ophthalmopathy. TCR beta CDR3 sequences were amplified from RNA transcripts. Initially, a first-round RT-PCR of the TCR CDR3 employed the HTBI primer set. Each CDR3 protein gets one entry after TCRdb re-called the multiplex PCR reads with MiXCR. The profile shows about 400,000 distinct CDR3 sequences, 13% of them singletons. Sequenced sample: blood. The receptor source for this set is a woman younger than 35 with Graves' hyperthyroidism.

There are many counts of this clonotype. In DNA, the CDR3 is TGTGCCAGCACCCTATTAGGACAGGGGGATAGCAACTATGGCTACACCTTC. This codes for CASTLLGQGDSNYGYTF. The chain carries TRBV9 and TRBJ1-2; 10 positions agree with TRBD1. CDR1 and CDR2 (germline): SGDLS, YYNGEE. V dropped 6 bases and J dropped 2; count of bases not matched to a gene: 13. There are 17 residues in the CDR3.

The genes are TRBV9 and TRBJ2-2; TRBD2 is a possible D gene (5 bases). This CDR3 is built from 17 residues. Germline assignment: CDR1 SGDLS and CDR2 YYNGEE. V lost 0 bases to trimming and J lost 1 base, with 13 bases between them. In DNA form, the CDR3 reads TGTGCCAGCAGCGTAGGAGGAGCGGTAATGAACACCGGGGAGCTGTTTTTT. Its protein is CASSVGGAVMNTGELFF.

This clonotype was counted ten times or more. The chain recombines TRBV28 with TRBJ2-7, with no clear D. V lost 7 bases and J lost 7, with 14 bases in between. Germline V lookup: CDR1 MDHEN, CDR2 SYDVKM. The length of the CDR3 is 12 residues. This CDR3 is CASTDTRREQYF. In nucleotides, the CDR3 is TGTGCCAGCACAGACACGAGACGTGAGCAGTACTTC.

This clonotype was observed many times. The chain couples TRBV7-9 to TRBJ1-6; D ambiguous. The V end was cut by 2 bases, the J end by 9 bases, with 5 bases between. The CDR3 length is 12 residues. Germline CDR1 SEHNR, CDR2 FQNEAQ (reference sequence). This CDR3 reads CASSLPSSPLHF. In DNA form, the CDR3 reads TGTGCCAGCAGCTTACCGAGTTCACCCCTCCACTTT. The full variable domain, with the rest looked up from reference TRBV7-9 and TRBJ1-6, is DTGVSQNPRHKITKRGQNVTFRCDPISEHNRLYWYRQTLGQGPEFLTYFQNEAQLEKSRLLSDRFSAERPKGSFSTLEIQRTEQGDSAMYLCASSLPSSPLHFGNGTRLTVT.

The chain uses TRBV15 and TRBJ2-2; D is perhaps TRBD2 (5 bases). Germline loops: CDR1 LNHNV, CDR2 YYDKDF (reference sequence). Between the trimmed V and J ends, which lost 0 bases and 4 bases, there was a span of 6 bases. This CDR3 spans 14 amino acids. CDR3 amino acids: CATSRDRGTGELFF. The CDR3 DNA sequence: TGTGCCACCAGCAGAGATCGGGGCACCGGGGAGCTGTTTTTT.

This clonotype came up a few times. V is TRBV6-1 and J is TRBJ2-6; D tentatively reads TRBD1 or TRBD2 (5 bases each). V dropped 10 bases and J dropped 12 bases, with 19 bases sitting between them. The CDR3 extends over 13 amino acids. From germline, CDR1 is MNHNS and CDR2 SASEGT. The CDR3: CATNRDPPFVLTF. CDR3 nucleotides: TGTGCCACTAACCGGGACCCCCCTTTCGTCCTGACTTTC.

This clonotype was observed at least ten times. J is TRBJ2-5 and V is TRBV12-3 or TRBV12-4; TRBD1 matches at 8 bases. The CDR3 has 15 residues. V gave up 0 bases and J gave up 10 bases; unmatched junction bases: 10. The CDR3 DNA reads as TGTGCCAGCAGTTTAGCGGACAGGGACCCCACAGGCCAGTACTTC. It is translated as CASSLADRDPTGQYF.

Ten or more counts support this clonotype. The rearrangement links TRBV20-1 to TRBJ1-5, with TRBD1 matching 9 bases. Per the germline V gene, CDR1 is DFQATT and CDR2 is SNEGSKA (reference sequence). There are 12 residues in the CDR3. V was pared by 4 bases and J by 6 bases, with 1 base of the junction left unmatched. The CDR3 is CSAKDRGQPQHF. CDR3 nucleotide sequence: TGCAGTGCTAAGGACAGGGGTCAGCCCCAGCATTTT.

This clonotype was observed many times. The rearrangement links TRBV6-1 to TRBJ1-6, with 8 bases identical to TRBD1. Germline V lookup: CDR1 MNHNS, CDR2 SASEGT. The CDR3 sequence is 15 residues long. After removal of 6 bases from V and 9 bases from J, the junction contained 10 bases not matched to a gene. CDR3: CASRLTGTGGSPLHF. CDR3 bases: TGTGCCAGCAGATTGACCGGGACAGGTGGTTCACCCCTCCACTTT.

This clonotype was observed at least ten times. The rearrangement joins TRBV28 to TRBJ2-5; possibly TRBD2 for D (5 bases). V was shortened by 4 bases and J by 4 bases, with 10 bases between the two germline ends. In germline, CDR1 is MDHEN, CDR2 SYDVKM. The CDR3 extends over 13 amino acids. The CDR3 bases are TGTGCCAGCAGTTGGGGAGAGGGAGAGACCCAGTACTTC. It yields the protein CASSWGEGETQYF.

This rearrangement joins TRBV20-1 to TRBJ1-1, with D perhaps matching TRBD1 (5 bases). V was trimmed by 6 bases and J by 4 bases, leaving 15 bases between them. This CDR3 contains 13 residues. CDR1 DFQATT and CDR2 SNEGSKA come from the germline V gene (reference sequence). The CDR3 nucleotides are TGCAGTGCCGCCGGGATAGGGGCCACTGAAGCTTTCTTT. Amino acid sequence: CSAAGIGATEAFF.

This clonotype occurred many times. The chain recombines TRBV13 with TRBJ1-3; D is uncertain. Trimming pared 4 bases from V and 2 bases from J, leaving 6 bases between. Per the germline V gene, CDR1 is PRHDT and CDR2 is FYEKMQ (reference sequence). This CDR3 is 13 amino acids long. In DNA form, the CDR3 reads TGTGCCAGCAGCTCCGGGACTGGAAACACCATATATTTT. Its translation: CASSSGTGNTIYF.

The chain joins TRBV5-6 to TRBJ1-6; D not resolved. CDR3 length: 16 residues. Between the trimmed V and J ends, which lost 4 bases and 0 bases, there was a span of 11 bases. Germline V CDR1 and CDR2: SGHDT, YYEEEE. CDR3 in amino acids: CASSPDSSSYNSPLHF. CDR3 in DNA: TGTGCCAGCAGCCCGGACTCGAGCTCCTATAATTCACCCCTCCACTTT.

In regard to this clonotype: Given a much more abundant clone one base away, this may be a read error. The chain recombines TRBV5-6 with TRBJ2-7; the D is unclear. CDR1 SGHDT and CDR2 YYEEEE come from the germline V gene. This CDR3 has 11 amino acids. Trimming removed 4 bases at V and 6 bases at J, with 8 bases between. In nucleotides, the CDR3 is TGTGCCAGCAGCCAAGGGTTCGAGCAGTACTTC. Amino acid sequence: CASSQGFEQYF.

V is TRBV5-1 and J is TRBJ2-3; tentative D call: TRBD2 (6 bases). Germline-derived CDR1 and CDR2 are SGHRS and YFSETQ. The CDR3 length is 16 residues. V shed 3 bases and J shed 5 bases, with 19 bases lying between them. The CDR3 loop reads CASSSRGTPEQDTQYF. In nucleotides, the CDR3 is TGCGCCAGCAGCTCCCGGGGGACTCCCGAACAAGATACGCAGTATTTT.

J is TRBJ1-6 and V is TRBV6-1; D is undetermined. V lost 7 bases to trimming and J lost 0 bases, with 22 bases between them. The CDR3 totals 19 residues. Germline V lookup: CDR1 MNHNS, CDR2 SASEGT. In DNA, the CDR3 is TGTGCCAGCACCCACCGGGCTCCCTTCGAGGGCTCCTATAATTCACCCCTCCACTTT. Protein product: CASTHRAPFEGSYNSPLHF.

V usage is TRBV7-2 and J usage is TRBJ1-1; TRBD1 matches at 11 bases. The CDR3 is 14 residues long. The trim removed 5 bases at V and 7 bases at J, leaving 6 bases unmatched. Germline CDR1 SGHTA, CDR2 FQGNSA. The CDR3 DNA is TGTGCCAGCAGCATCGGACAGGGGGCAAATGAAGCTTTCTTT. This gives the protein CASSIGQGANEAFF.